The 25 T cell receptor beta chains below come from one sample, sequenced in a study of cytomegalovirus exposure and HLA in healthy donors. This PCR relied on a set of 60 Vbeta primers and 13 Jbeta primers. Using immunoSEQ multiplex PCR, the repertoire was profiled, and TCRdb retains in-frame clones only, with some absent. The sample contains approximately 180,000 clones, approximately 84% of which appear only once. Specimen: PBMCs. These receptors all come from a girl under three years old in good health and CMV-seronegative.

This clone was counted a single time. CDR3 residues: CASARGPNTGELFF. CDR3 nucleotide sequence: TGTGCCTCCGCCAGGGGGCCGAACACCGGGGAGCTGTTTTTT. The V and J genes are TRBV30 and TRBJ2-2; 8 bases are shared with TRBD1. Per the germline V gene, CDR1 is GTSNPN and CDR2 is SVGIG (reference sequence). The CDR3 sequence is 14 residues long. J lost 0 bases, V lost 7 bases, and 4 bases had no gene match. Full variable domain (missing parts from reference TRBV30 and TRBJ2-2): SQTIHQWPATLVQPVGSPLSLECTVEGTSNPNLYWYRQAAGRGLQLLFYSVGIGQISSEVPQNLSASRPQDRQFILSSKKLLLSDSGFYLCASARGPNTGELFFGEGSRLTVL.

This chain uses TRBV4-1 with TRBJ1-1; D gene unclear. The CDR3 extends over 14 amino acids. The V end was cut by 3 bases, the J end by 11 bases, with 19 bases between. Germline V gene data show CDR1 as MGHRA and CDR2 as YSYEKL. Written as DNA, the CDR3 is TGCGCCAGCAGCCACCCCCGACTTGGCCAGAGTGCTTTCTTT. Residues: CASSHPRLGQSAFF.

In its sample, this clone was seen once. The chain uses TRBV6-1 and TRBJ1-5, with TRBD1 identical over 10 bases. CDR3 length: 15 amino acids. The J segment lost 2 bases and the V segment lost 6 bases, leaving 4 bases of the junction unmatched. The germline CDR1 and CDR2 sequences are MNHNS and SASEGT. The CDR3 here is CASSSGTGGNQPQHF. Written as DNA, the CDR3 is TGTGCCAGCAGCTCAGGGACAGGGGGCAATCAGCCCCAGCATTTT.

The rearrangement links TRBV23-1 to TRBJ2-1; TRBD2 is a possible D gene (5 bases). TRBV23-1 is assigned to the ORF class and has an uncertain function. The CDR3 consists of 14 residues. Trimming cost V 9 bases and J 4 bases, with 16 bases left between them. CDR3 sequence (DNA): TGCGCCAGGAGGATGGGAGATCGGTACAATGAGCAGTTCTTC. This codes for CARRMGDRYNEQFF.

The chain combines TRBV30 with TRBJ2-5; D may be TRBD2 (5 bases). The CDR3 is made up of 13 amino acids. Germline V lookup: CDR1 GTSNPN, CDR2 SVGIG (reference sequence). V shed 2 bases and J shed 8 bases, with 15 bases lying between them. DNA of the CDR3: TGTGCCTGGAGTACGGGTAGCCGGGGTACCCAGTACTTC. Translation: CAWSTGSRGTQYF.

This rearrangement joins TRBV29-1 to TRBJ1-4; D remains unclear. This CDR3 has 15 residues. The V gene lost 4 bases and the J gene lost 0 bases, with 12 bases spanning the gap. Germline V gives CDR1 SQVTM, CDR2 ANQGSEA. The CDR3 DNA is TGCAGCGTTGTGGAGTCCGCCGCAACTAATGAAAAACTGTTTTTT. Translating it yields CSVVESAATNEKLFF. Supplemented by reference TRBV29-1 and TRBJ1-4, the full variable domain reads SAVISQKPSRDICQRGTSLTIQCQVDSQVTMMFWYRQQPGQSLTLIATANQGSEATYESGFVIDKFPISRPNLTFSTLTVSNMSPEDSSIYLCSVVESAATNEKLFFGSGTQLSVL.

The gene calls are TRBV7-2 and TRBJ2-5, with D perhaps TRBD1 (6 bases). The ends were cut back, 2 bases at V and 1 base at J, with 17 bases in the middle. The CDR3 consists of 17 residues. Germline V CDR1 and CDR2: SGHTA, FQGNSA. CDR3 amino acids: CASSLTRGTYTQETQYF. The DNA for the CDR3 is TGTGCCAGCAGCTTAACGAGGGGGACATATACCCAAGAGACCCAGTACTTC.

The V and J genes are TRBV27 and TRBJ2-7; TRBD2 matches at 13 bases. Trimming at V came to 5 bases and at J to 1 base, leaving 5 bases not matched to a gene. The germline CDR1 and CDR2 sequences are MNHEY and SMNVEV (reference sequence). This CDR3 is built from 16 residues. CDR3 sequence: CASSRGTSGISYEQYF. In DNA, the CDR3 is TGTGCCAGCAGTCGGGGGACTAGCGGGATATCCTACGAGCAGTACTTC.

The rearrangement uses TRBV4-2 and TRBJ2-7; 7 bases match TRBD2. Germline trimming cut 0 bases from V and 4 bases from J; bases unmatched to any gene: 6. The CDR3 has 15 residues. Germline-derived CDR1 and CDR2 are LGHNA and YNFKEQ. This chain's CDR3 is CASSQDAQRGYEQYF. CDR3 nucleotide sequence: TGTGCCAGCAGCCAAGACGCCCAGCGGGGTTACGAGCAGTACTTC.

This chain connects TRBV7-9 to TRBJ2-7; weak D call: TRBD1 (6 bases). The germline CDR1 and CDR2 sequences are SEHNR and FQNEAQ (reference sequence). The germline V and J ends were trimmed by 1 base and 3 bases, with 10 bases remaining between them. The CDR3 is made up of 14 amino acids. Here the CDR3 reads CASSLVTGNYEQYF. The CDR3 nucleotides are TGTGCCAGCAGCTTAGTTACAGGGAACTACGAGCAGTACTTC.

This chain uses TRBV27 with TRBJ2-3, with a weak D call TRBD2 (7 bases). Germline CDR1 and CDR2: MNHEY and SMNVEV (reference sequence). The CDR3 has 19 amino acids. V gave up 10 bases and J gave up 2 bases, with 31 bases separating them. The DNA of the CDR3 is TGTGCCACCGCCCCCGAGAGGGGGGGATTCAGCAGGGTCACAGATACGCAGTATTTT. This translates into CATAPERGGFSRVTDTQYF.

The chain recombines TRBV19 with TRBJ2-1, with 11 bases that match TRBD2. V lost 0 bases and J lost 4; bases outside the gene matches: 8. The CDR3 runs to 18 residues. In germline, CDR1 is LNHDA, CDR2 SQIVND (reference sequence). The CDR3 reads CASSIETLAGGSYNEQFF. CDR3 DNA: TGTGCCAGTAGTATAGAAACGCTAGCGGGAGGATCATACAATGAGCAGTTCTTC.

The chain uses TRBV29-1 and TRBJ2-7; D remains unclear. Trimming removed 2 bases at V and 13 bases at J, with 18 bases between. Germline-derived CDR1 and CDR2 are SQVTM and ANQGSEA. CDR3 length: 12 amino acids. Here the CDR3 reads CSVEWVDGAKYF. For the CDR3, the DNA is TGCAGCGTTGAATGGGTCGACGGAGCTAAATACTTC.

This rearrangement joins TRBV7-2 to TRBJ2-1, with 14 bases fitting TRBD2. The germline V gene encodes CDR1 SGHTA and CDR2 FQGNSA. Trimming removed 0 bases from V and 4 bases from J; junction bases left unmatched: 8. The CDR3 sequence is 19 residues long. CDR3 sequence: CASSLARLAGGRKYNEQFF. The CDR3 nucleotides read TGTGCCAGCAGCTTAGCCCGACTAGCGGGAGGGCGAAAATACAATGAGCAGTTCTTC.

This CDR3 is CASSNNPGQVISEAFF. The DNA of the CDR3 is TGTGCCAGCAGCAACAACCCGGGACAGGTAATCTCTGAAGCTTTCTTT. The rearrangement joins TRBV9 to TRBJ1-1; 8 bases align to TRBD1. The CDR3 consists of 16 residues. V shed 4 bases, J shed 6 bases, and the junction held 14 bases outside the gene matches. From germline, CDR1 is SGDLS and CDR2 YYNGEE.

The chain has TRBV6-6 and TRBJ2-3; D ambiguous. Germline loops: CDR1 MNHNY, CDR2 SVGAGI (reference sequence). The V end lost 2 bases, the J end lost 3 bases, and 6 bases lay between the germline ends. The CDR3 consists of 13 residues. CDR3 sequence reads: CASSYLGTDTQYF. CDR3 nucleotide sequence: TGTGCCAGCAGTTACCTCGGGACAGATACGCAGTATTTT.

This clone was seen a handful of times. The chain joins TRBV2 to TRBJ2-3; 10 bases line up with TRBD2. CDR1 SNHLY and CDR2 FYNNEI come from the germline V gene. The CDR3 is 17 residues long. With 7 bases clipped from V and 1 base from J, the junction kept 11 bases outside the gene matches. CDR3 in DNA: TGTGCCAGCACCCGAGACCTTCTAGCGGGGGGCACAGATACGCAGTATTTT. This translates into CASTRDLLAGGTDTQYF.

J is TRBJ2-3 and V is TRBV7-3; 9 nucleotides match TRBD2. Germline CDR1 is SGHTA and CDR2 is FQGTGA. V was clipped by 3 bases and J by 2 bases; unmatched bases: 3. The CDR3 loop spans 15 amino acids. This chain's CDR3 is CASSFRLADTDTQYF. CDR3 nucleotide sequence: TGTGCCAGCAGCTTCAGACTAGCGGACACAGATACGCAGTATTTT.

V is TRBV13 and J is TRBJ2-7; TRBD2 matches at 10 bases. Germline trimming cut 5 bases from V and 6 bases from J; bases unmatched to any gene: 13. The germline V gene encodes CDR1 PRHDT and CDR2 FYEKMQ (reference sequence). The CDR3 contains 16 residues. This chain's CDR3 is CASSLVAGGLLTEQYF. DNA for the CDR3: TGTGCCAGCAGCCTCGTAGCGGGGGGCTTATTGACCGAGCAGTACTTC.

This chain links TRBV7-2 with TRBJ2-1, with 8 bases lining up with TRBD2. The CDR3 runs 15 residues. V lost 3 bases and J lost 4; bases outside the gene matches: 5. From germline, CDR1 is SGHTA and CDR2 FQGNSA. The CDR3 DNA reads TGTGCCAGCAGCTTCGGGACTAGGGCTTACAATGAGCAGTTCTTC. Protein product: CASSFGTRAYNEQFF.

The rearrangement links TRBV5-1 to TRBJ2-7; 8 positions agree with TRBD1. Germline CDR1 reads SGHRS; CDR2 reads YFSETQ. The CDR3 contains 15 residues. Trimming at V came to 4 bases and at J to 1 base, leaving 7 bases not matched to a gene. The CDR3 DNA reads as TGCGCCAGCAGCGGCCGGGACAGGTCGTCCTACGAGCAGTACTTC. Amino acids: CASSGRDRSSYEQYF. The variable domain in full, with the rest retrieved from reference TRBV5-1 and TRBJ2-7, is KAGVTQTPRYLIKTRGQQVTLSCSPISGHRSVSWYQQTPGQGLQFLFEYFSETQRNKGNFPGRFSGRQFSNSRSEMNVSTLELGDSALYLCASSGRDRSSYEQYFGPGTRLTVT.

This clone came up once. V gene TRBV18 combines with J gene TRBJ1-4; 7 nucleotides match TRBD1. V was clipped by 5 bases and J by 8 bases; unmatched bases: 2. The CDR3 is 12 residues long. CDR1 is KGHSH and CDR2 is LQKENI in the germline V gene. This CDR3 is CASSETGEKLFF. Here the CDR3 DNA reads TGTGCCAGCTCAGAGACAGGGGAAAAACTGTTTTTT.

V gene TRBV9 combines with J gene TRBJ2-2; no reliable D call. Germline lookup yields CDR1 SGDLS and CDR2 YYNGEE. The CDR3 runs to 12 residues. V was cut by 2 bases and J by 8 bases, with 7 bases left in between. In DNA, the CDR3 is TGTGCCAGCAGCGTGTACTCGGGGGAGCTGTTTTTT. Amino acids: CASSVYSGELFF.

The CDR3 loop is CASSLESQDTEAFF. CDR3 bases: TGCGCCAGCAGCTTGGAAAGCCAGGACACTGAAGCTTTCTTT. This chain links TRBV5-1 with TRBJ1-1; D is undetermined. Germline V gene lookup returns CDR1 SGHRS and CDR2 YFSETQ. Trimming left V 0 bases short and J 3 bases short, with 9 bases between. The CDR3 is 14 residues long.

This clone was recorded only once. The chain couples TRBV11-2 to TRBJ2-3, with a weak D call TRBD2 (6 bases). The germline V gene encodes CDR1 SGHAT and CDR2 FQNNGV. CDR3 length equals 15 residues. With 4 bases removed from V and 2 bases from J, the gap between germline ends came to 13 bases. CDR3 bases: TGTGCCAGCAGCTCACGGGACTGGAACACAGATACGCAGTATTTT. This sequence encodes CASSSRDWNTDTQYF. The full variable domain, rest sourced from reference TRBV11-2 and TRBJ2-3, is EAGVAQSPRYKIIEKRQSVAFWCNPISGHATLYWYQQILGQGPKLLIQFQNNGVVDDSQLPKDRFSAERLKGVDSTLKIQPAKLEDSAVYLCASSSRDWNTDTQYFGPGTRLTVL.